The table lists the clone carrying this TCR beta chain with a few counts. No antigen is known for it. Germline CDR1 SGHDN, CDR2 FVKESK. V shed 4 bases and J shed 7 bases, with 14 bases lying between them. The CDR3 runs 14 residues. This record comes from a study of blood T cells in healthy people across ages. Study-level results: Researchers said unsorted PBMCs prevented a conclusive naive versus antigen-experienced comparison.

The second PCR ran about 6 to 11 cycles with a sample-barcoded 5' primer and J-beta primers. Using its own MiXCR run on the 5' RACE reads, TCRdb lists one record per CDR3 protein. The sample has 920,000 or so distinct CDR3 sequences; over 35% are singletons. The rearrangement uses TRBV14 and TRBJ2-1, with D unresolved. The TCR originated in a woman in her sixties or seventies in good health. Sequences were obtained from blood. The CDR3 region is CASSPRLTSNEQFF. Here the CDR3 DNA reads TGTGCCAGCAGCCCCCGTCTTACTTCTAATGAGCAGTTCTTC.